A selection of T cell receptor beta chains follows, all from one sample in a study of cytomegalovirus exposure and HLA in healthy donors. TCRdb keeps only in-frame clones here, not all; method: immunoSEQ multiplex PCR. Among over 250,000 clones listed, about 66% were seen once. The specimen was PBMCs. The receptors originated from a female donor in good health and CMV-seronegative. The CDR3 runs from the conserved cysteine through the conserved F or W. A D gene is named only where the DNA matches it firmly. The size entry is marked missing in some rows and otherwise reads once, few, many or a size class.

>few|TRBD2|TRBV9|TRBJ2-3
CASSAGGGSTDTQYF
TGTGCCAGCAGCGCGGGAGGCGGTAGCACAGATACGCAGTATTTT
>.|TRBD1|TRBV5-1|TRBJ2-2
CASSLTGGNGELFF
TGCGCCAGCAGCTTGACAGGGGGCAACGGGGAGCTGTTTTTT
>.|TRBD2|TRBV10-3|TRBJ2-1
CAIRDSGRAVNEQFF
TGTGCCATCAGGGATAGCGGGAGGGCCGTCAATGAGCAGTTCTTC
>.|.|TRBV7-3|TRBJ2-7
CASSLGGGTYEQYF
TGTGCCAGCAGCTTAGGGGGAGGCACCTACGAGCAGTACTTC
>once|TRBD1|TRBV5-8|TRBJ2-5
CASSLGTGKPSQETQYF
TGTGCCAGCAGCCTGGGGACAGGAAAACCGTCACAAGAGACCCAGTACTTC
>.|.|TRBV5-1|TRBJ2-2
CASRDFLTGELFF
TGCGCCAGCAGGGACTTCCTCACCGGGGAGCTGTTTTTT
>.|TRBD2|TRBV7-7|TRBJ2-2
CASSQWTRGTGELFF
TGTGCTAGCAGCCAGTGGACTAGAGGCACCGGGGAGCTGTTTTTT
>.|.|TRBV23-1|TRBJ2-7
CASGSQLNRDYEQYF
TGCGCCAGCGGGTCCCAGTTAAACAGGGACTACGAGCAGTACTTC
>.|.|TRBV7-2|TRBJ1-1
CASSRGQYQNTEAFF
TGTGCCAGCAGCCGAGGACAGTATCAGAACACTGAAGCTTTCTTT
>.|TRBD2|TRBV6-6|TRBJ2-7
CASSLGLAGGYEQYF
TGTGCCAGCAGTTTGGGACTAGCGGGAGGTTACGAGCAGTACTTC
>few|.|TRBV27|TRBJ1-4
CASSLVRPNEKLFF
TGTGCCAGCAGTTTAGTTCGTCCCAATGAAAAACTGTTTTTT